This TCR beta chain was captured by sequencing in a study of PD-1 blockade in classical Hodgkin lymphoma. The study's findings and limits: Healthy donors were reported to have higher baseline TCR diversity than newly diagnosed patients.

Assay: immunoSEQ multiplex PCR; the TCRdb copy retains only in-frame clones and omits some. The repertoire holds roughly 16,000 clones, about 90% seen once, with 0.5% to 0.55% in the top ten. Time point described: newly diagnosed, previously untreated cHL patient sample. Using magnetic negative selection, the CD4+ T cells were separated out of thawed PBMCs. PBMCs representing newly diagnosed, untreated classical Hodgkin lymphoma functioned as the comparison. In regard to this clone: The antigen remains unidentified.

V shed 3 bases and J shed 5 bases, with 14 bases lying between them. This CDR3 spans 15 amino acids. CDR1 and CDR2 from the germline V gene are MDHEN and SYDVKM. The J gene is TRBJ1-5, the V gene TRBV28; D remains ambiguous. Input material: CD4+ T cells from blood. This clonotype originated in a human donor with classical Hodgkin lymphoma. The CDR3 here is CASSLTGARDQPQHF. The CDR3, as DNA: TGTGCCAGCAGTTTGACGGGAGCAAGGGATCAGCCCCAGCATTTT.